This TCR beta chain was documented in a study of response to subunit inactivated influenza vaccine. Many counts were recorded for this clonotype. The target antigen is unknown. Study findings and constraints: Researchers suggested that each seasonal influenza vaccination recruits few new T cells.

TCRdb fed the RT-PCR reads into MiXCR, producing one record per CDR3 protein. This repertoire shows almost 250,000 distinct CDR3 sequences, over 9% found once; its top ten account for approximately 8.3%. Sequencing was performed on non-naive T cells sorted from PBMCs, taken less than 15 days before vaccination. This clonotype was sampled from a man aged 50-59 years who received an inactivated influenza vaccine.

CDR3 DNA: TGCGCCAGCTGGGCGGCCGGGGGGCCAAGAAACCTGAACACCGGGGAGCTGTTTTTT. It specifies CASWAAGGPRNLNTGELFF. V and J are TRBV5-1 and TRBJ2-2, with D tentatively TRBD2 (7 bases). Trimming stripped 7 bases from V and 1 base from J, with 26 bases between. Germline CDR1 reads SGHRS; CDR2 reads YFSETQ. CDR3 length: 19 residues.